This T cell receptor beta chain originates from a study of T cell responses to AZD1222 COVID-19 vaccine. To note about this clone: Antigen specificity is unknown.

V was clipped by 4 bases and J by 3 bases, with 12 bases between them. The V gene's germline CDR1 is MDHEN and CDR2 SYDVKM. The CDR3 has 15 residues. The table came from immunoSEQ multiplex PCR; TCRdb's copy has only in-frame clones and leaves some out. This table holds 150,000 to 200,000 clones, roughly 87% found once. Study-level findings and limits: Spike-specific TCRs gained breadth and depth after people received two AZD1222 doses.

Sequenced here: peripheral blood, sampled on day 0 of AZD1222 vaccination. The source of this sequence is an adult in good health. The chain is built from TRBV28 and TRBJ1-4; D gene uncertain. The CDR3, as DNA: TGTGCCAGCAGTTCAACTGCGGCAGCTAATGAAAAACTGTTTTTT. Its protein product is CASSSTAAANEKLFF.